The T cell receptor (beta chain) described here comes from a study of regulatory T cells in long-lasting Graves disease. On the study more broadly: The criterion for persistent Graves' disease was over 5 years of antithyroid drugs with positive TSH receptor antibodies.

Trimming at V came to 3 bases and at J to 11 bases, leaving 8 bases not matched to a gene. The CDR3 consists of 15 residues. The germline V gene has CDR1 SGHTA and CDR2 FQGNSA. This clonotype was seen once. What it binds is not known. Broader study findings: Small numbers of samples may have cut accuracy. When disease was persistent, TRBV28, TRBJ1-2 and TRBJ2-5 were the favored segments.

Combining iRepertoire HTBI primers with Arm-PCR of CDR3 regions, the authors built TCR beta libraries. TCRdb redid the calling of the multiplex PCR reads with MiXCR, one entry per CDR3 protein. Of around 460,000 distinct CDR3 sequences listed, roughly 22% were seen once; the top ten hold around 13%. The time point denotes: persistent/refractory GD, antithyroid drugs over 5 years with positive TRAb. Making the TCR library involved RNA that had been extracted from PBMCs. Peripheral blood, approximately 9 milliliters per patient, was collected in EDTA tubes. The clonotype originates from a female donor with Graves disease. The chain uses TRBV7-2 and TRBJ1-6; 9 positions agree with TRBD1. The source was peripheral blood mononuclear cells (PBMCs), collected when the disease was refractory, from a patient treated with antithyroid drugs. CDR3 nucleotide sequence: TGTGCCAGCAGCTTGGACAGGGGAATTCCTCCACCCCTCCACTTT. As protein: CASSLDRGIPPPLHF. Full variable domain (remainder filled in from reference TRBV7-2 and TRBJ1-6): GAGVSQSPSNKVTEKGKDVELRCDPISGHTALYWYRQSLGQGLEFLIYFQGNSAPDKSGLPSDRFSAERTGGSVSTLTIQRTQQEDSAVYLCASSLDRGIPPPLHFGNGTRLTVT.